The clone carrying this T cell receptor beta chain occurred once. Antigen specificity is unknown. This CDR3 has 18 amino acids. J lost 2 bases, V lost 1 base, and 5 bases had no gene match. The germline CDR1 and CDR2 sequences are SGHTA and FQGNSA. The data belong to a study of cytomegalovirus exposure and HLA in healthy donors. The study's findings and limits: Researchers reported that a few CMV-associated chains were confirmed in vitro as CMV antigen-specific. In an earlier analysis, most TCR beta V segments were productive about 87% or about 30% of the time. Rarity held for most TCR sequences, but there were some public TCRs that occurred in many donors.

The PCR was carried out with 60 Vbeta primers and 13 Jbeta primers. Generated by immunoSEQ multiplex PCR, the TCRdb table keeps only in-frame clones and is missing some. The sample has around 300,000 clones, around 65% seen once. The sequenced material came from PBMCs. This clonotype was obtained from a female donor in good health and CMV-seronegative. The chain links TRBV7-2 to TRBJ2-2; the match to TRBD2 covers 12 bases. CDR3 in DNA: TGTGCCAGCAGCTTAGTGACTAGCGGGAGAGACAACACCGGGGAGCTGTTTTTT. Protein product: CASSLVTSGRDNTGELFF.